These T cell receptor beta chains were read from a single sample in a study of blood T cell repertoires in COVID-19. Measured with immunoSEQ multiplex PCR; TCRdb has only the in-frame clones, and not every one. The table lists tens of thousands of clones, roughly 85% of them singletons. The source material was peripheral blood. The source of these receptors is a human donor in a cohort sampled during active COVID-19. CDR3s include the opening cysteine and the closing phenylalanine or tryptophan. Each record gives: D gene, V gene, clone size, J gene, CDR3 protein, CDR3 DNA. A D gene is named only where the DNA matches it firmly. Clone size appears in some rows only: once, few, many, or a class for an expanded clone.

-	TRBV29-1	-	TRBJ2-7	CSAGEGYEQYF	TGCAGCGCCGGGGAAGGCTACGAGCAGTACTTC
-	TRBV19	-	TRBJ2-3	CASSPRGGTDTQYF	TGTGCCAGTAGTCCCAGGGGCGGCACAGATACGCAGTATTTT
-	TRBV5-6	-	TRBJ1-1	CASSLVGGEDEAFF	TGTGCCAGCAGCTTGGTAGGTGGAGAAGATGAAGCTTTCTTT
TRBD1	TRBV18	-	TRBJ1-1	CASSRDRPNTEAFF	TGTGCCAGCTCACGGGACAGGCCTAACACTGAAGCTTTCTTT
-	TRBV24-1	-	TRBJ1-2	CATSPGSYGYTF	TGTGCCACCAGTCCAGGCTCCTATGGCTACACCTTC
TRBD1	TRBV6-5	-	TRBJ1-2	CASSSHQGARGYGYTF	TGTGCCAGCAGTTCCCACCAGGGGGCGCGGGGCTATGGCTACACCTTC
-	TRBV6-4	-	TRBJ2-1	CASSGLTGEQFF	TGTGCCAGCAGTGGCCTTACAGGGGAGCAGTTCTTC
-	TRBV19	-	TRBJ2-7	CASSTYYEQYF	TGTGCCAGTAGTACCTACTACGAGCAGTACTTC
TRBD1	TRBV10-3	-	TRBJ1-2	CASAEGDRVNGYTF	TGTGCCAGTGCTGAGGGGGACAGGGTGAATGGCTACACCTTC
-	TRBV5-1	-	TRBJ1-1	CASSHGRGNTEAFF	TGCGCCAGCAGCCACGGGAGGGGGAACACTGAAGCTTTCTTT
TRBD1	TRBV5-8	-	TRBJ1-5	CASSPGTGGGQPQHF	TGTGCCAGCAGTCCCGGGACAGGGGGGGGACAGCCCCAGCATTTT
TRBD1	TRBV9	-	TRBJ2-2	CASSVEQGAGELFF	TGTGCCAGCAGCGTAGAACAGGGGGCCGGGGAGCTGTTTTTT
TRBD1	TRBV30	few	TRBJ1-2	CAWSAQGDYGYTF	TGTGCCTGGAGTGCACAGGGGGACTATGGCTACACCTTC
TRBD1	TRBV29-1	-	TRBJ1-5	CSATTGVGGQPQHF	TGCAGCGCAACGACAGGGGTAGGAGGTCAGCCCCAGCATTTT
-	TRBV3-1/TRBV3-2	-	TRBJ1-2	CASSQVSQNYGYTF	TGTGCCAGCAGCCAAGTTTCACAGAACTATGGCTACACCTTC
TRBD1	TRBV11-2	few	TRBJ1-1	CASSLGGTESPAFF	TGTGCCAGCAGCTTAGGTGGGACAGAATCCCCAGCTTTCTTT
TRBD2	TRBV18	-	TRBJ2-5	CASSSTSGGQETQYF	TGTGCCAGCTCGTCGACTAGCGGGGGACAAGAGACCCAGTACTTC
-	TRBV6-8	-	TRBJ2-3	CASKPRGDHTDTQYF	TGTGCCAGCAAGCCCCGGGGAGACCACACAGATACGCAGTATTTT
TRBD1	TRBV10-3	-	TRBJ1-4	CAISEDRDRGELFF	TGTGCCATCAGTGAGGATAGAGACAGGGGGGAACTGTTTTTT
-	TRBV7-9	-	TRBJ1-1	CASSLETDGTEAFF	TGTGCCAGCAGCTTAGAGACAGACGGCACTGAAGCTTTCTTT
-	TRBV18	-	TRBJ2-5	CASSTGLSGETQYF	TGTGCCAGCTCAACCGGACTGTCCGGGGAGACCCAGTACTTC
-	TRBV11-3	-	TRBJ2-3	CASSSPVIRGKTSTDTQYF	TGTGCCAGCAGCTCCCCTGTTATTAGGGGTAAGACTAGCACAGATACGCAGTATTTT
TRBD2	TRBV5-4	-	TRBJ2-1	CASSSRGTYNEQFF	TGTGCCAGCAGCTCGCGGGGGACTTACAATGAGCAGTTCTTC
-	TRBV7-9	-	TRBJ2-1	CASARSSYNEQFF	TGTGCCAGCGCACGTAGCTCCTACAATGAGCAGTTCTTC
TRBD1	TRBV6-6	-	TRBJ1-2	CASSGPGTGVGYGYTF	TGTGCCAGCAGTGGACCCGGGACAGGGGTTGGCTATGGCTACACCTTC
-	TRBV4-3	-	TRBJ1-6	CASSQAPGYNSPLHF	TGCGCCAGCAGCCAAGCCCCCGGTTATAATTCACCCCTCCACTTT
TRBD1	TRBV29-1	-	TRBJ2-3	CSAESGQGTDTQYF	TGCAGCGCCGAATCTGGACAGGGGACAGATACGCAGTATTTT
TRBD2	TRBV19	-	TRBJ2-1	CASSTWTSGNNEQFF	TGTGCCAGTAGTACCTGGACTAGCGGAAACAATGAGCAGTTCTTC